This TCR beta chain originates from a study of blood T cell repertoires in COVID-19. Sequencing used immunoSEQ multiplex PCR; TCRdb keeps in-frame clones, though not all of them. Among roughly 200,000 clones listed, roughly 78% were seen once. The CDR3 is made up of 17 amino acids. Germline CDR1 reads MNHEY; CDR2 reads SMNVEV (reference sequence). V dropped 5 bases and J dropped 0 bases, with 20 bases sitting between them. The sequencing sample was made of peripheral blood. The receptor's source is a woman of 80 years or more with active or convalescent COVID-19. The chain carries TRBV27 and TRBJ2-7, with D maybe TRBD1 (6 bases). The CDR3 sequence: CASSLLPSDRSSYEQYF. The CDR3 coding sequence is TGTGCCAGCAGTCTTTTGCCCTCGGACAGAAGCTCCTACGAGCAGTACTTC.